This entry describes one T cell receptor beta chain. From the 5' RACE reads, TCRdb called clonotypes with MiXCR, one entry per CDR3 protein. The table has nearly 55,000 distinct CDR3 sequences, roughly a quarter seen once. Germline assignment: CDR1 SGHRS and CDR2 YFSETQ. Unmatched junction bases numbered 11, after V lost 4 bases and J lost 14 bases. The CDR3 is 12 residues long. The specimen sequenced was tumor-infiltrating naive CD4+ T cells sorted from the breast tumor. The subset is: naive CD4+ T cells, CD4+CD45RA+CD25-. V is TRBV5-1 and J is TRBJ1-2; 7 bases fit TRBD1. The receptor comes from a female donor with breast cancer. CDR3 sequence: CASSPGQAAETF. DNA for the CDR3: TGCGCCAGCAGCCCCGGACAGGCGGCGGAAACCTTC.